This TCR beta chain is from a study of shared clonotypes between healthy human individuals. Clones were read by immunoSEQ multiplex PCR, and TCRdb kept only the in-frame ones, dropping some. The sample lists around 1,900,000 clones; roughly 93% were seen once. This CDR3 spans 16 amino acids. Trimming stripped 1 base from V and 1 base from J, with 11 bases between. Germline V gene sequence: CDR1 LNHDA, CDR2 SQIVND (reference sequence). It was CD45RO-negative cells, positively selected for CCR7, that made up naive CD8 cells, with terminally differentiated effector memory CD45RA+ cells excluded. This sequence was found in a man between 18 and 35 years old in good health. Some clones in this sample may be carry-over from other donors' samples. The sample comprised naive CD8+ T cells from PBMCs. V usage is TRBV19 and J usage is TRBJ2-1; no clear D. In DNA form, the CDR3 reads TGTGCCAGTAGTATAGGTAGGGAAGGGTCCTACAATGAGCAGTTCTTC. Translation: CASSIGREGSYNEQFF. The variable domain in full, completed from reference TRBV19 and TRBJ2-1, reads DGGITQSPKYLFRKEGQNVTLSCEQNLNHDAMYWYRQDPGQGLRLIYYSQIVNDFQKGDIAEGYSVSREKKESFPLTVTSAQKNPTAFYLCASSIGREGSYNEQFFGPGTRLTVL.